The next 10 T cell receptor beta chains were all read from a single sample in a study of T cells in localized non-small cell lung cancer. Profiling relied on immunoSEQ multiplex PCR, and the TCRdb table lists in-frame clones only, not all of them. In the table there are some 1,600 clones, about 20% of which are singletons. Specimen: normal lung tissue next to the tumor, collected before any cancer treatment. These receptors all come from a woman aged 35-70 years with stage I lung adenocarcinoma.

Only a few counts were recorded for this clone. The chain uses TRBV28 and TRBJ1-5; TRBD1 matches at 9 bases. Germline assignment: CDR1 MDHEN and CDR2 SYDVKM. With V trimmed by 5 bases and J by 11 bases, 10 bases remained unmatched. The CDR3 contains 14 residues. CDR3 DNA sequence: TGTGCCAGCAGTGGGGGGGACAGGGCGACGACCCAGCATTTT. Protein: CASSGGDRATTQHF. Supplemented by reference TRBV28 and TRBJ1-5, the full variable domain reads DVKVTQSSRYLVKRTGEKVFLECVQDMDHENMFWYRQDPGLGLRLIYFSYDVKMKEKGDIPEGYSVSREKKERFSLILESASTNQTSMYLCASSGGDRATTQHFGDGTRLSIL.

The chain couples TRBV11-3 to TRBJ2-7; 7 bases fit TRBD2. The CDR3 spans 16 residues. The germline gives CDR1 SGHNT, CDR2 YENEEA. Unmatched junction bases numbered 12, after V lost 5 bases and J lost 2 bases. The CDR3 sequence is CASSQGPGRGPYEQYF. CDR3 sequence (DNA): TGTGCCAGCAGCCAAGGTCCTGGGAGGGGCCCCTACGAGCAGTACTTC.

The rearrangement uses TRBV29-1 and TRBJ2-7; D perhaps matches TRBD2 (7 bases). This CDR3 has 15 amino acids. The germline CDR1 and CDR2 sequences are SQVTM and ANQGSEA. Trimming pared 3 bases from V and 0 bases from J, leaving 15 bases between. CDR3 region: CSVEGGAASSYEQYF. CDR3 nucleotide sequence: TGCAGCGTTGAGGGGGGGGCCGCCAGCTCCTACGAGCAGTACTTC.

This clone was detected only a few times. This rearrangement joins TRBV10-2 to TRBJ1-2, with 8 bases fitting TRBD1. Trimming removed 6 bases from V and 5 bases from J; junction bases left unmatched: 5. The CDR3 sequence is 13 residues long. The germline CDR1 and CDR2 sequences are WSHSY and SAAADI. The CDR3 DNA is TGCGCCAGCAGCTTGGACAGGGAATATGGCTACACCTTC. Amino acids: CASSLDREYGYTF.

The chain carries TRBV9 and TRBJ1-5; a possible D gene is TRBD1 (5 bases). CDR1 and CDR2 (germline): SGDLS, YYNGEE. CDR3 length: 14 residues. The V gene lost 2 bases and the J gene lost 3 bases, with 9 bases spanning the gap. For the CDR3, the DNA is TGTGCCAGCAGCGTTCAGGGATACAATCAGCCCCAGCATTTT. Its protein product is CASSVQGYNQPQHF.

The CDR3 spells CASSTRTGRDVLRDPDTQYF. CDR3 in DNA: TGTGCCAGTAGTACCCGGACAGGGAGGGATGTTCTGCGCGACCCAGATACGCAGTATTTT. The chain uses TRBV19 and TRBJ2-3, with TRBD1 as a possible D gene (8 bases). CDR1 LNHDA and CDR2 SQIVND come from the germline V gene (reference sequence). Trimming shortened V by 4 bases and J by 4 bases, and 30 bases separated the two germline ends. The CDR3 totals 20 residues.

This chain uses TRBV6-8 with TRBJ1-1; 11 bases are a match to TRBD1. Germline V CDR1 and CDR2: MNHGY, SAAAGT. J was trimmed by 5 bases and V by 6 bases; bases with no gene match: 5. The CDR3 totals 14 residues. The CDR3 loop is CASRRTGGATEAFF. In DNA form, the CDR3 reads TGTGCCAGCAGACGGACAGGGGGCGCAACTGAAGCTTTCTTT.

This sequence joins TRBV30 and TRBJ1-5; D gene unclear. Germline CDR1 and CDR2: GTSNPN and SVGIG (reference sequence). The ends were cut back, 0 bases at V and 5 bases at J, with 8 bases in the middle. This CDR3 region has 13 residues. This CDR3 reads CAWSVQLHQPQHF. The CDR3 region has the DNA TGTGCCTGGAGTGTACAGTTGCATCAGCCCCAGCATTTT.

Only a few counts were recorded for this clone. In DNA, the CDR3 is TGTGCCAGCAGTTACCCGGAAGTAGCAGATACGCAGTATTTT. Translated, it gives CASSYPEVADTQYF. V usage is TRBV6-8 and J usage is TRBJ2-3; D remains ambiguous. Germline V gene data show CDR1 as MNHGY and CDR2 as SAAAGT. The V end was cut by 2 bases, the J end by 4 bases, with 10 bases between. This CDR3 comprises 14 residues.

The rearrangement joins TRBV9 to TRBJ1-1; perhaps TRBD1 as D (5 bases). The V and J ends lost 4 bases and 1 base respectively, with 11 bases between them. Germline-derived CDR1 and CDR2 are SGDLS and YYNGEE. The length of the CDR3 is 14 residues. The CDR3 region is CASSMGPENTEAFF. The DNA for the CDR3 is TGTGCCAGCAGCATGGGACCAGAGAACACTGAAGCTTTCTTT.